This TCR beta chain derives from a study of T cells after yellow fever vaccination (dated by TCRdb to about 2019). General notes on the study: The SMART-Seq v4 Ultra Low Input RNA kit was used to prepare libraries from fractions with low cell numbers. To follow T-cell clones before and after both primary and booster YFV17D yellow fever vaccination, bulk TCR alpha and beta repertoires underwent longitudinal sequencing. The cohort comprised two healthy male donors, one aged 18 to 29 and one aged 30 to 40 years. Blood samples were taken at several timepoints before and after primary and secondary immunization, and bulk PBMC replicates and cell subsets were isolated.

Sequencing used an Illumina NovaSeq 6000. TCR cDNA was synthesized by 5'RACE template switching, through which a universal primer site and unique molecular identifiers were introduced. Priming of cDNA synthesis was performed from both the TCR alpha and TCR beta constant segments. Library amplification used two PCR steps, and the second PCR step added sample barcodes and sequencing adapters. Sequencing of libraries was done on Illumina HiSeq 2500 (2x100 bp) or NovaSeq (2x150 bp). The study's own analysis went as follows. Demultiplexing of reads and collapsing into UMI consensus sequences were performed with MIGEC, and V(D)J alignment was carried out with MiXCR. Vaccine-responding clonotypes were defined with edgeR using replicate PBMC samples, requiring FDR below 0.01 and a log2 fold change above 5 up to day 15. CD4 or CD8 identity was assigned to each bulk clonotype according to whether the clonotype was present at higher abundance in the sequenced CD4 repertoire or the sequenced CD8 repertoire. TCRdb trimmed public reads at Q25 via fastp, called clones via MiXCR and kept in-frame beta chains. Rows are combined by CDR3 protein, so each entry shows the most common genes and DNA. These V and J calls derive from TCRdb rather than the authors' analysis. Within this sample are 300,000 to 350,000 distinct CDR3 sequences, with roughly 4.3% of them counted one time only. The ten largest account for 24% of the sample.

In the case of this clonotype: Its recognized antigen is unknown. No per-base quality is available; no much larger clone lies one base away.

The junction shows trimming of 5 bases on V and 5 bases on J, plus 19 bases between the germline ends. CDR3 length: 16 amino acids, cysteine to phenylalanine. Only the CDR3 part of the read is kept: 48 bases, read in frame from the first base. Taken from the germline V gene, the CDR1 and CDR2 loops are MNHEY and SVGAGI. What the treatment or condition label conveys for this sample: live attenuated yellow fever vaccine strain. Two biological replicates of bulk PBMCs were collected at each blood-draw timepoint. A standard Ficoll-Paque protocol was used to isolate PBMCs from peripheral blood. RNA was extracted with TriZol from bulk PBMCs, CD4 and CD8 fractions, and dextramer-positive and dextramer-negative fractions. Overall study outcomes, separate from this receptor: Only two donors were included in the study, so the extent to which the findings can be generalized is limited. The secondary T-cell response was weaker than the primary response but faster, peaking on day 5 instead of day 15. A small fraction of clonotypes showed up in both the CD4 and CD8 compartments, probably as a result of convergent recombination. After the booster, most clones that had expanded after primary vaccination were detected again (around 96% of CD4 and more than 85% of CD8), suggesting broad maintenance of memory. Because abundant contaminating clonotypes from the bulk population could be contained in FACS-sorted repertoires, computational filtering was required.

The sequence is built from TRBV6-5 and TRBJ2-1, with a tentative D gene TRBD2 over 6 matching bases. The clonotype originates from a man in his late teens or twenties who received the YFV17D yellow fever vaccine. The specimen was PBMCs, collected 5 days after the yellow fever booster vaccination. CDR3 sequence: CASSQNPRGIDNEQFF. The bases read TGTGCCAGCAGTCAGAACCCCCGGGGGATCGACAATGAGCAGTTCTTC.